This is a list of T cell receptor beta chains from one sample in a study of T-cell memory formation after mild COVID-19. TCRdb processed the 5' RACE reads anew with MiXCR; each CDR3 protein has one entry. The sample has 110,000 or so distinct CDR3 sequences; 22% are singletons. The sample taken for sequencing was PBMCs or a T cell subset sorted from them (not recorded which). Receptors were obtained from a man between 18 and 35 years old who had mild COVID-19 (a few samples of this study predate the infection). Cell type and time point are not known. The CDR3 runs from the conserved cysteine through the conserved F or W. D genes are given only for firm matches. The size field is filled for only some rows; it gives once, few, many or a size class.

TRBV12-3/TRBV12-4,-,TRBD2,TRBJ2-5,TGTGCCAGCAGTTTAGCCCGAGGTAGCGGGGGCAAGAGGGAGACCCAGTACTTC,CASSLARGSGGKRETQYF
TRBV4-2,few,TRBD1,TRBJ2-5,TGTGCCAGCAGCCAAGATAGGGACAGGGGGCTTGAGACCCAGTACTTC,CASSQDRDRGLETQYF
TRBV20-1,few,TRBD1,TRBJ2-1,TGCAGTGCAGAGGGGGCCCTGGGAAATGAGCAGTTCTTC,CSAEGALGNEQFF
TRBV7-6,-,TRBD1,TRBJ2-5,TGTGCCAGCAGCTTAGGGGACAGGGGACCGCCTCTGGATCGGGAGACCCAGTACTTC,CASSLGDRGPPLDRETQYF
TRBV19,-,-,TRBJ2-1,TGTGCCAGTAGTTTCTACCAGGGAGGTAATGAGCAGTTCTTC,CASSFYQGGNEQFF
TRBV29-1,-,TRBD1,TRBJ2-7,TGCAGCGTAGAGAGGACAGGGTCCTACGAGCAGTACTTC,CSVERTGSYEQYF
TRBV4-1,many,TRBD1,TRBJ2-2,TGCGCCAGCAGCCCGTCGGGGACAGGGCTCACCGGGGAGCTGTTTTTT,CASSPSGTGLTGELFF
TRBV7-9,few,TRBD1,TRBJ2-3,TGTGCCAGCAGCCCGCAGACAGGGGGTGATACGCAGTATTTT,CASSPQTGGDTQYF
TRBV9,-,TRBD1,TRBJ2-2,TGTGCCAGCAGCGCGACAGGGGGCGCCGGCGGGGAGCTGTTTTTT,CASSATGGAGGELFF
TRBV24-1,-,-,TRBJ1-1,TGTGCCACCAGTGTGGGGAACACTGAAGCTTTCTTT,CATSVGNTEAFF
TRBV5-1,-,-,TRBJ1-6,TGCGCCAGCAGCTTGGAGGGGGACTCCTATAATTCACCCCTCCACTTT,CASSLEGDSYNSPLHF
TRBV20-1,few,-,TRBJ2-7,TGCAGTGCTAGAGAGCCAGGGGGGTACGAGCAGTACTTC,CSAREPGGYEQYF
TRBV27,few,-,TRBJ1-2,TGTGCCAGCAGACCCTTAAAGGGGCAGGGTGCCCTAGCTAACTATGGCTACACCTTC,CASRPLKGQGALANYGYTF
TRBV5-4,-,-,TRBJ2-5,TGTGCCAGCAGCTTGGGAGGGGAAGAGACCCAGTACTTC,CASSLGGEETQYF
TRBV10-3,few,-,TRBJ1-3,TGTGCCATCGGGGCTCCCACAGGGCGCTCTGGAAACACCATATATTTT,CAIGAPTGRSGNTIYF
TRBV7-2,-,-,TRBJ1-5,TGTGCCAGCAGCTTAGGGGGTCTGGGTCAGCCCCAGCATTTT,CASSLGGLGQPQHF
TRBV12-3/TRBV12-4,few,-,TRBJ1-2,TGTGCCAGCAGCAACGGAGGGTATGGCTACACCTTC,CASSNGGYGYTF
TRBV7-2,few,TRBD1,TRBJ2-5,TGTGCCAGCAGCGGGGACAGGGGCACGCCAGAGACCCAGTACTTC,CASSGDRGTPETQYF